The 24 T cell receptor beta chains below were found in one sample sequenced in a study of blood T cell repertoires in COVID-19. Sequencing was performed with immunoSEQ multiplex PCR; in TCRdb, only in-frame clones are kept and a portion is missing. The sample includes 400,000 to 500,000 clones, nearly 90% of them seen just once. The sample taken for sequencing was PBMCs or T cells enriched from blood (not recorded which). The receptors here all came from a woman between 18 and 29 years old who had been exposed to COVID-19.

This clone was seen once. The chain has TRBV12-3 or TRBV12-4 and TRBJ2-7; D uncertain. The V and J ends lost 4 bases and 4 bases respectively, with 5 bases between them. The CDR3 covers 11 residues. The CDR3 sequence is CASSSVYEQYF. The DNA of the CDR3 is TGTGCCAGCAGTTCCGTGTACGAGCAGTACTTC.

The chain recombines TRBV7-3 with TRBJ2-2; D possibly corresponds to TRBD2 (6 bases). Germline loops: CDR1 SGHTA, CDR2 FQGTGA. The CDR3 totals 17 residues. Trimming shortened V by 3 bases and J by 0 bases, and 14 bases separated the two germline ends. CDR3 residues: CASSFSGVVANTGELFF. The CDR3 bases are TGTGCCAGCAGCTTTTCGGGGGTGGTTGCGAACACCGGGGAGCTGTTTTTT.

A few counts support this clone. The chain has TRBV10-3 and TRBJ1-4; the D gene is possibly TRBD1 (5 bases). Germline V gene lookup returns CDR1 ENHRY and CDR2 SYGVKD. The CDR3 is 14 amino acids. The V end was cut by 0 bases, the J end by 8 bases, with 10 bases between. CDR3 amino acids: CAISESGGREKLFF. The DNA for the CDR3 is TGTGCCATCAGTGAGTCGGGGGGAAGGGAAAAACTGTTTTTT.

This clone has just a few counts. This chain links TRBV4-2 with TRBJ2-2; D gene uncertain. Germline V gives CDR1 LGHNA, CDR2 YNFKEQ. The CDR3 sequence is 14 residues long. V was shortened by 8 bases and J by 4 bases, with 14 bases between the two germline ends. This CDR3 is CASAPRLITGELFF. For the CDR3, the DNA is TGTGCCAGCGCGCCCAGGCTTATCACCGGGGAGCTGTTTTTT.

This chain links TRBV11-2 with TRBJ2-2, with D maybe TRBD2 (6 bases). This CDR3 contains 17 residues. With 1 base removed from V and 4 bases from J, the gap between germline ends came to 16 bases. Germline loops: CDR1 SGHAT, CDR2 FQNNGV. The CDR3 DNA reads TGTGCCAGCAGCTTAGCATGGAGGGGCAGGGCCACCGGGGAGCTGTTTTTT. Encoded protein: CASSLAWRGRATGELFF.

The V call is TRBV2, the J call TRBJ2-5; TRBD1 aligns across 10 bases. With 6 bases clipped from V and 4 bases from J, the junction kept 5 bases outside the gene matches. Germline V gene sequence: CDR1 SNHLY, CDR2 FYNNEI. There are 14 residues in the CDR3. The CDR3 coding sequence is TGTGCCAGCAGCGGGGACAGGGGAGGAGAGACCCAGTACTTC. Translation: CASSGDRGGETQYF.

V usage is TRBV9 and J usage is TRBJ2-3; 7 bases agree with TRBD2. CDR3 length: 16 residues. The germline V gene encodes CDR1 SGDLS and CDR2 YYNGEE. V dropped 6 bases and J dropped 0; count of bases not matched to a gene: 10. The CDR3 region has the DNA TGTGCCAGCACCCCCTTGGCGGGAGCTAGCACAGATACGCAGTATTTT. Protein product: CASTPLAGASTDTQYF.

V gene TRBV11-1 combines with J gene TRBJ2-7; 10 nucleotides match TRBD1. Germline CDR1 is SGHAT and CDR2 is FQDESV (reference sequence). This CDR3 spans 15 amino acids. With V trimmed by 5 bases and J by 5 bases, 9 bases remained unmatched. Here the CDR3 DNA reads TGTGCCAGCAGCCCCGGACAGGGGGACTGGGACGAGCAGTACTTC. The encoded protein is CASSPGQGDWDEQYF.

This clone was observed once. The V and J genes are TRBV9 and TRBJ2-5; D gene ambiguous. Trimming pared 2 bases from V and 1 base from J, leaving 9 bases between. In germline, CDR1 is SGDLS, CDR2 YYNGEE. CDR3 length: 14 residues. Written as DNA, the CDR3 is TGTGCCAGCAGCGTGGGCAGGTCCCAAGAGACCCAGTACTTC. Translating gives CASSVGRSQETQYF. Together with reference TRBV9 and TRBJ2-5, the CDR3 gives the full variable domain: DSGVTQTPKHLITATGQRVTLRCSPRSGDLSVYWYQQSLDQGLQFLIQYYNGEERAKGNILERFSAQQFPDLHSELNLSSLELGDSALYFCASSVGRSQETQYFGPGTRLLVL.

The chain carries TRBV7-2 and TRBJ2-5; D is possibly TRBD2 (5 bases). The CDR3 has 13 residues. Germline CDR1 SGHTA, CDR2 FQGNSA. V lost 8 bases and J lost 4, with 14 bases in between. The chain's CDR3 is CASRYGVGETQYF. Written as DNA, the CDR3 is TGTGCCAGCCGGTACGGGGTGGGAGAGACCCAGTACTTC.

V usage is TRBV9 and J usage is TRBJ2-3; the D is unclear. V was trimmed by 0 bases and J by 2 bases, leaving 4 bases between them. The length of the CDR3 is 13 residues. Looked up from germline, CDR1 is SGDLS and CDR2 is YYNGEE. In nucleotides, the CDR3 is TGTGCCAGCAGCGTAGCCCTCACAGATACGCAGTATTTT. Its protein is CASSVALTDTQYF. The variable domain in full, with the rest retrieved from reference TRBV9 and TRBJ2-3, is DSGVTQTPKHLITATGQRVTLRCSPRSGDLSVYWYQQSLDQGLQFLIQYYNGEERAKGNILERFSAQQFPDLHSELNLSSLELGDSALYFCASSVALTDTQYFGPGTRLTVL.

Regarding this clone: Other DNA sequences in this specimen translate into the identical CDR3. The V gene is TRBV9, the J gene TRBJ2-2, with a tentative D call TRBD2 (6 bases). Deletions cut 0 bases from V and 6 bases from J, with 9 bases between. The CDR3 sequence is 14 residues long. CDR1 is SGDLS and CDR2 is YYNGEE in the germline V gene. The CDR3 loop is CASSVAGGAGELFF. The CDR3 region has the DNA TGTGCCAGCAGCGTAGCCGGGGGTGCCGGGGAGCTGTTTTTT.

As for this clone: Other DNA sequences from this sample encode an identical CDR3 as well. This chain connects TRBV28 to TRBJ1-5; 9 bases are a match to TRBD1. Germline CDR1 is MDHEN and CDR2 is SYDVKM. The CDR3 runs 14 residues. J was trimmed by 5 bases and V by 4 bases; bases with no gene match: 3. The CDR3 sequence: CASSSGQGYQPQHF. DNA for the CDR3: TGTGCCAGCAGTTCGGGACAGGGCTATCAGCCCCAGCATTTT. Using reference TRBV28 and TRBJ1-5 for the parts outside the CDR3, the full variable domain is DVKVTQSSRYLVKRTGEKVFLECVQDMDHENMFWYRQDPGLGLRLIYFSYDVKMKEKGDIPEGYSVSREKKERFSLILESASTNQTSMYLCASSSGQGYQPQHFGDGTRLSIL.

This chain joins TRBV4-3 and TRBJ1-2; D may be TRBD1 (5 bases). Germline CDR1 reads LGHNA; CDR2 reads YSLEER. This CDR3 region has 15 residues. V was pared by 0 bases and J by 4 bases, with 12 bases between. As DNA, the CDR3 is TGCGCCAGCAGCCAAGAAACCCAAAGGGGCTATGGCTACACCTTC. It yields the protein CASSQETQRGYGYTF.

V and J are TRBV7-8 and TRBJ1-2, with 8 bases lining up with TRBD1. Germline-derived CDR1 and CDR2 are SGHVS and FQNEAQ. This CDR3 is built from 15 residues. V lost 5 bases to trimming and J lost 2 bases; unmatched junction nucleotides: 7. The CDR3 loop reads CASSPPTGANYGYTF. CDR3 DNA: TGTGCCAGCAGCCCGCCGACAGGGGCCAACTATGGCTACACCTTC. The variable domain in full, completed from reference TRBV7-8 and TRBJ1-2, reads GAGVSQSPRYKVAKRGQDVALRCDPISGHVSLFWYQQALGQGPEFLTYFQNEAQLDKSGLPSDRFFAERPEGSVSTLKIQRTQQEDSAVYLCASSPPTGANYGYTFGSGTRLTVV.

This chain links TRBV7-2 with TRBJ2-3; D gene uncertain. CDR3 size: 12 residues. Germline lookup yields CDR1 SGHTA and CDR2 FQGNSA. Trimming stripped 5 bases from V and 0 bases from J, with 3 bases between. The CDR3 DNA follows: TGTGCCAGCAGCCCTAGCACAGATACGCAGTATTTT. It translates to CASSPSTDTQYF.

The chain joins TRBV25-1 to TRBJ2-1; 10 bases agree with TRBD2. V lost 5 bases, J lost 6 bases, and 10 bases stayed unmatched. Germline V lookup: CDR1 MGHDK, CDR2 SYGVNS. CDR3 length equals 16 residues. CDR3 region: CASSRASGSLGNEQFF. The CDR3 DNA reads as TGTGCCAGCAGTAGGGCTAGCGGGAGTCTAGGCAATGAGCAGTTCTTC.

This clone was detected once. The V call is TRBV19, the J call TRBJ2-7; a weak D match, TRBD2 (5 bases). Per germline, CDR1 LNHDA and CDR2 SQIVND (reference sequence). This CDR3 contains 17 residues. V lost 2 bases and J lost 0, with 17 bases in between. The CDR3 loop reads CASSISAAVTSSYEQYF. CDR3 sequence (DNA): TGTGCCAGTAGTATATCAGCAGCGGTAACAAGCTCCTACGAGCAGTACTTC.

This clone showed up just once. This sequence joins TRBV27 and TRBJ2-1, with 10 bases matching TRBD2. Germline-derived CDR1 and CDR2 are MNHEY and SMNVEV (reference sequence). Trimming took 4 bases from V and 0 from J; bases not matched to a gene: 3. This CDR3 spans 16 amino acids. The CDR3 DNA reads TGTGCCAGCAGTTATTCTAGCGGGAGCTCCTACAATGAGCAGTTCTTC. It is translated as CASSYSSGSSYNEQFF.

V and J are TRBV2 and TRBJ1-1, with D hard to call. The CDR3 is 11 amino acids. V lost 4 bases and J 9 bases, leaving 9 bases between the germline ends. Germline values: CDR1 SNHLY, CDR2 FYNNEI. The DNA of the CDR3 is TGTGCCAGCAGTGTTAGTTATCAAGCTTTCTTT. It specifies CASSVSYQAFF.

This chain connects TRBV30 to TRBJ2-5; 7 nucleotides agree with TRBD2. V dropped 5 bases and J dropped 0; count of bases not matched to a gene: 9. The CDR3 loop spans 15 amino acids. Germline-derived CDR1 and CDR2 are GTSNPN and SVGIG (reference sequence). For the CDR3, the DNA is TGTGCCTGGGGTAAGGGACTAATAGACCAAGAGACCCAGTACTTC. Amino acids: CAWGKGLIDQETQYF.

This clone has a single count. The chain couples TRBV6-5 to TRBJ1-4; no firm D call. Germline V lookup: CDR1 MNHEY, CDR2 SVGAGI. Deletions cut 5 bases from V and 7 bases from J, with 17 bases between. The CDR3 is 15 amino acids. The CDR3 nucleotides are TGTGCCAGCAGTCGGAGACGGACCGAGGGTGAAAAACTGTTTTTT. This translates into CASSRRRTEGEKLFF.

The V and J genes are TRBV27 and TRBJ2-7; 9 bases agree with TRBD1. Per the germline V gene, CDR1 is MNHEY and CDR2 is SMNVEV (reference sequence). V lost 7 bases and J lost 4; bases outside the gene matches: 11. The CDR3 runs to 15 residues. This CDR3 reads CASTRNRDRVYEQYF. The CDR3, as DNA: TGTGCCAGCACCCGCAACCGGGACAGGGTTTACGAGCAGTACTTC.

The rearrangement uses TRBV5-6 and TRBJ2-5, with 8 bases matching TRBD1. Germline-derived CDR1 and CDR2 are SGHDT and YYEEEE. This CDR3 is built from 16 residues. V shed 4 bases, J shed 5 bases, and the junction held 13 bases outside the gene matches. CDR3 amino acids: CASSPTDRVARETQYF. CDR3 in DNA: TGTGCCAGCAGCCCGACGGACAGGGTTGCACGTGAGACCCAGTACTTC.